This T cell receptor (beta chain) was retrieved from a study of identical twins. General study points: Insertions ran lower in abundant cord blood beta clonotypes, though not in memory repertoires.

TCRdb fed the 5' RACE reads into MiXCR, producing one record per CDR3 protein. Altogether 450,000 or so distinct CDR3 sequences are present, around 14% being singletons, with the ten largest covering more than 0.5%. As to this clonotype: Its antigen is still unknown.

These data were likewise used in another study, on yellow fever vaccine responses in identical twins.

This TCR was sampled from a woman between 18 and 30 years old in good health. The sequenced sample consisted of CD4+ T cells sorted from blood.

CDR3 in DNA: TGTGCCAGCAGTTATGGACAGGGGCACACAGATACGCAGTATTTT. It is translated as CASSYGQGHTDTQYF. The chain carries TRBV6-5 and TRBJ2-3; 9 bases are a match to TRBD1. There are 15 residues in the CDR3. Germline CDR1 reads MNHEY; CDR2 reads SVGAGI. The V and J ends lost 3 bases and 2 bases, in that order; junction bases with no gene match: 3.